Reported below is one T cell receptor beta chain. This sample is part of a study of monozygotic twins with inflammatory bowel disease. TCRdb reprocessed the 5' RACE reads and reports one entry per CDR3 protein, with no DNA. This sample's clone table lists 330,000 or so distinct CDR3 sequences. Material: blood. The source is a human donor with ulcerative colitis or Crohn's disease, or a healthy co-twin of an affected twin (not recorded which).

The CDR3 is CASSPYGDTYNEQFF. V usage is TRBV9 and J usage is TRBJ2-1. The CDR3 is 15 amino acids. Germline V gene data show CDR1 as SGDLS and CDR2 as YYNGEE.